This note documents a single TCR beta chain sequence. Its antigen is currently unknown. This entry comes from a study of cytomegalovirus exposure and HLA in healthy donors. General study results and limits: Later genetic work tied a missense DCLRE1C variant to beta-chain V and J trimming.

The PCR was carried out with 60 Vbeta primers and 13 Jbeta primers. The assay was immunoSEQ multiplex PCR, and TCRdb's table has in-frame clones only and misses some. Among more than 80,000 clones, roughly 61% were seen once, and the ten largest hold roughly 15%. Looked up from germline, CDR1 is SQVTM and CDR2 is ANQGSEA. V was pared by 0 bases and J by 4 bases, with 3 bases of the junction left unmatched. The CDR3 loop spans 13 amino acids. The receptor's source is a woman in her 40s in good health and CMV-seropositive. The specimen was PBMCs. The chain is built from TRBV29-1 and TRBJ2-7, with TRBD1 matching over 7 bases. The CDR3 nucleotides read TGCAGCGTTGAAGATGGCAGGGGGTACGAGCAGTACTTC. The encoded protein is CSVEDGRGYEQYF.